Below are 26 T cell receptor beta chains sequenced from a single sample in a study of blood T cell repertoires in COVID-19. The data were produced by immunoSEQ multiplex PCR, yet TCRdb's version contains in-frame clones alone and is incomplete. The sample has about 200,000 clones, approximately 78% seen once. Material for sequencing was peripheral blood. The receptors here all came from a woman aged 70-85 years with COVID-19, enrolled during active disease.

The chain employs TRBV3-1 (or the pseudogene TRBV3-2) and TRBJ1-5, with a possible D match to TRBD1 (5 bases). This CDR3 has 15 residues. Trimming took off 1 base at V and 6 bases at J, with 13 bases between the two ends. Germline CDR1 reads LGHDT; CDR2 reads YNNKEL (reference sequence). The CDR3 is CASSQAGIRGQPQHF. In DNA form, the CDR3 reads TGTGCCAGCAGCCAAGCAGGGATTAGGGGTCAGCCCCAGCATTTT.

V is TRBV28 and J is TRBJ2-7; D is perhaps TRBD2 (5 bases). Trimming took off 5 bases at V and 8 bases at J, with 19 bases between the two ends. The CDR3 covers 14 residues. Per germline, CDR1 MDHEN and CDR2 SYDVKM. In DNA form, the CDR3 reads TGTGCCAGCAGTACATCGGGGTTGTCTACAAAGCAGTACTTC. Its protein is CASSTSGLSTKQYF.

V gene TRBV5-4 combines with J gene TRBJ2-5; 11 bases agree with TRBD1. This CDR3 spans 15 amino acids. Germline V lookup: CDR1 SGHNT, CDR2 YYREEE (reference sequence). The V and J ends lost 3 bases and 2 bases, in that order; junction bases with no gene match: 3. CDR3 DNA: TGTGCCAGCAGCTGGGACAGGGGGAATCAAGAGACCCAGTACTTC. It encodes CASSWDRGNQETQYF.

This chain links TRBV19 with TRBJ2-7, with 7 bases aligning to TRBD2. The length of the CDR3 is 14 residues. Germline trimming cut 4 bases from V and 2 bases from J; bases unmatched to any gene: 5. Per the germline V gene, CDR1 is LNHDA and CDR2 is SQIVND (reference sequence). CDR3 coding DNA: TGTGCCAGTAGTACCCCCCGGGGGGCCTACGAGCAGTACTTC. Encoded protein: CASSTPRGAYEQYF.

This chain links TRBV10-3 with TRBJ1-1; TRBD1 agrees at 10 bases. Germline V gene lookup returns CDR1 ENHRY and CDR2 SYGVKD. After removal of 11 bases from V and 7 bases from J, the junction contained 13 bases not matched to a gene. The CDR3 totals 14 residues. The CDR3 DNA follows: TGTGCCTCCAGGGTTGGGGGACAGGGGAGTGAAGCTTTCTTT. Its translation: CASRVGGQGSEAFF.

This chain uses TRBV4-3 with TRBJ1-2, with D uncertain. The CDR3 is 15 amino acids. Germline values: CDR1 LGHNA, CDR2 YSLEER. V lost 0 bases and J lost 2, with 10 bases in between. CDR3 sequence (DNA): TGCGCCAGCAGCCAAGAGAACAGTAAAAACTATGGCTACACCTTC. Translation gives CASSQENSKNYGYTF.

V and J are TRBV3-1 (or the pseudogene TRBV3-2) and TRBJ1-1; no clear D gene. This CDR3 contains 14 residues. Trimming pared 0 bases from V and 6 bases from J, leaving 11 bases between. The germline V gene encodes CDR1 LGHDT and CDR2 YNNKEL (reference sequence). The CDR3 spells CASSQDSAVAEAFF. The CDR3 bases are TGTGCCAGCAGCCAAGATAGTGCGGTGGCTGAAGCTTTCTTT.

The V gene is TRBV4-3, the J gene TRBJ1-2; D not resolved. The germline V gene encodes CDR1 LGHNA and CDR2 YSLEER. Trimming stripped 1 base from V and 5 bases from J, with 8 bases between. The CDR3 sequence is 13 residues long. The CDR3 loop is CASSQVLQYGYTF. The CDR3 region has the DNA TGCGCCAGCAGCCAAGTCCTACAGTATGGCTACACCTTC.

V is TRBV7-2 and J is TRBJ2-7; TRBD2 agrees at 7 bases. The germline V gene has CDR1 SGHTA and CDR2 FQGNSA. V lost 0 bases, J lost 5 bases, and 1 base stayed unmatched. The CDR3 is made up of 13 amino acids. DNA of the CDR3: TGTGCCAGCAGCTTAGCGGGAGGGGACGAGCAGTACTTC. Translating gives CASSLAGGDEQYF.

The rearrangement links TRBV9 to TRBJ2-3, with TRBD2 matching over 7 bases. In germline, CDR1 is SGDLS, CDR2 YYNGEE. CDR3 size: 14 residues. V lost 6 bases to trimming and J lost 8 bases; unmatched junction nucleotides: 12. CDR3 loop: CASTPGEGGRTQYF. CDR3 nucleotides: TGTGCCAGCACTCCGGGGGAGGGAGGGCGTACGCAGTATTTT.

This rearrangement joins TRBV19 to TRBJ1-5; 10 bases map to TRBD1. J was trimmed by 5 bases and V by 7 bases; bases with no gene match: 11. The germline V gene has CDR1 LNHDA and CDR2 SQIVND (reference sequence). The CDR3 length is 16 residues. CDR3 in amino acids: CASISTSGQGYQPQHF. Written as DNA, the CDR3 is TGTGCCAGTATCTCAACCTCGGGACAGGGGTATCAGCCCCAGCATTTT.

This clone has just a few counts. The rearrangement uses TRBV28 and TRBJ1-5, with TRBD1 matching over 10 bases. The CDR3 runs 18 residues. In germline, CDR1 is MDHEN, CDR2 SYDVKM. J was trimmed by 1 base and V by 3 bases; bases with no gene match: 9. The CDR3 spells CASSFLDRGRRSNQPQHF. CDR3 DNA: TGTGCCAGCAGTTTCCTGGACAGGGGGAGAAGAAGCAATCAGCCCCAGCATTTT.

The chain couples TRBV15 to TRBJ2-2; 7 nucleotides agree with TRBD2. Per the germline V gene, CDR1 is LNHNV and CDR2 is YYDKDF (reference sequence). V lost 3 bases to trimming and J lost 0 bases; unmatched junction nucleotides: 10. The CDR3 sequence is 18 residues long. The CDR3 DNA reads TGTGCCACCAGCAGTCCCTGGGGAGGGGCACCGAACACCGGGGAGCTGTTTTTT. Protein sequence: CATSSPWGGAPNTGELFF. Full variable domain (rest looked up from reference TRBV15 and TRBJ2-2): DAMVIQNPRYQVTQFGKPVTLSCSQTLNHNVMYWYQQKSSQAPKLLFHYYDKDFNNEADTPDNFQSRRPNTSFCFLDIRSPGLGDTAMYLCATSSPWGGAPNTGELFFGEGSRLTVL.

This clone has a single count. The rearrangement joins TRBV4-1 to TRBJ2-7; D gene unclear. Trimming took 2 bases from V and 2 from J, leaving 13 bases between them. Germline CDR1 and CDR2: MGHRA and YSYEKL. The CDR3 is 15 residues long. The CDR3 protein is CASSQLVGAPYEQYF. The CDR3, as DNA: TGCGCCAGCAGCCAACTAGTCGGAGCCCCCTACGAGCAGTACTTC.

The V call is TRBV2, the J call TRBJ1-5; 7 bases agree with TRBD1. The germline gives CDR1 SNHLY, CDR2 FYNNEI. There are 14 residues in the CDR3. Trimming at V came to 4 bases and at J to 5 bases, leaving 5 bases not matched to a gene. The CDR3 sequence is CASSGGQNHQPQHF. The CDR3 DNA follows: TGTGCCAGCAGTGGGGGACAGAATCATCAGCCCCAGCATTTT.

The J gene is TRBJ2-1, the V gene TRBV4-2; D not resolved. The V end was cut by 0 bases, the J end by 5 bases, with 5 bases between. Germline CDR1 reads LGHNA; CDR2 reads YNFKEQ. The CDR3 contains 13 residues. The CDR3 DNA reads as TGTGCCAGCAGCCAAGATCTACACAATGAGCAGTTCTTC. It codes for CASSQDLHNEQFF.

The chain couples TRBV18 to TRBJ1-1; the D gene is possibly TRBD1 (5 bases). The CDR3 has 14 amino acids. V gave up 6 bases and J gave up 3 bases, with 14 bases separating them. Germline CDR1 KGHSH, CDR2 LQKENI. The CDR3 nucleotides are TGTGCCAGCTCGCTTCAGGGTGTGGACACTGAAGCTTTCTTT. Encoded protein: CASSLQGVDTEAFF.

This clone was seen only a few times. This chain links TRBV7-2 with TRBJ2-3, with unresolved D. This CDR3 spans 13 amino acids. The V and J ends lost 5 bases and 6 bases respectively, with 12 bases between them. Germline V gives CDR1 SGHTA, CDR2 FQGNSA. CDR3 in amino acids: CASSPNALDTQYF. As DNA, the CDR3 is TGTGCCAGCAGCCCAAACGCGCTTGATACGCAGTATTTT.

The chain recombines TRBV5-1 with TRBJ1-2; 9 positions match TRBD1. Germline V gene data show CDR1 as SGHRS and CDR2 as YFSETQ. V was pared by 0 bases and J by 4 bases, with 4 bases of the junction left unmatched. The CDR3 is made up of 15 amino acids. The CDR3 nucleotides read TGCGCCAGCAGCTTGGAGGGGACAGGGATCTATGGCTACACCTTC. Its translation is CASSLEGTGIYGYTF.

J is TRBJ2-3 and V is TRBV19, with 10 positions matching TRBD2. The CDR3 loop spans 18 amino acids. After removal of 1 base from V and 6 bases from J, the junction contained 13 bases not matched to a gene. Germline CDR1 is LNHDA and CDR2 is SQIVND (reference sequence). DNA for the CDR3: TGTGCCAGTAGTATAGCTCGATTGCCTAGCGGGAGATCTGATACGCAGTATTTT. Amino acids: CASSIARLPSGRSDTQYF.

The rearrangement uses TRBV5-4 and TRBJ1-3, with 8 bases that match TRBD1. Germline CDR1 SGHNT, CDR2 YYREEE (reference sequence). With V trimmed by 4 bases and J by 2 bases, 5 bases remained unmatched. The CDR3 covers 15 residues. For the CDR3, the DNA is TGTGCCAGCAGCACCCAGGACAGGGCTGGAAACACCATATATTTT. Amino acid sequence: CASSTQDRAGNTIYF.

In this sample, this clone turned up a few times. CDR3 protein: CASSWTGGTYGYTF. DNA of the CDR3: TGTGCCAGTAGTTGGACAGGGGGCACCTATGGCTACACCTTC. V usage is TRBV19 and J usage is TRBJ1-2; 11 bases fit TRBD1. CDR1 LNHDA and CDR2 SQIVND come from the germline V gene (reference sequence). V gave up 5 bases and J gave up 4 bases; unmatched junction bases: 3. The length of the CDR3 is 14 residues.

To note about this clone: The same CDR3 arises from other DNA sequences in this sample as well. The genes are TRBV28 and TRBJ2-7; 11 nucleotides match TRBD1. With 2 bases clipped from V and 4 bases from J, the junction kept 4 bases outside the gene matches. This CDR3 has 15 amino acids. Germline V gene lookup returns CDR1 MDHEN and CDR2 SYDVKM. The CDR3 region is CASSLPGQGVYEQYF. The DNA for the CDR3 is TGTGCCAGCAGTTTACCGGGACAGGGGGTATACGAGCAGTACTTC.

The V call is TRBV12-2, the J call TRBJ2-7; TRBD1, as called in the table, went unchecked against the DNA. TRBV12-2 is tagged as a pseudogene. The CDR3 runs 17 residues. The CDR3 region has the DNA TGTGCAAGTCGCTTAGCGGCTGGACAGGGAGCCGCCTACGAGCAGTACTTC. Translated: CASRLAAGQGAAYEQYF.

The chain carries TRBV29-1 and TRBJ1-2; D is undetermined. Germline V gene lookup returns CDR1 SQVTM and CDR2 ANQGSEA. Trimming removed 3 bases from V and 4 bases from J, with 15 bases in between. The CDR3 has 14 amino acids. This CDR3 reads CSVEQISKRYGYTF. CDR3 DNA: TGCAGCGTTGAGCAGATTTCCAAGCGCTATGGCTACACCTTC.

The CDR3 nucleotides are TGTGCCATCAGTGGGGGCGGGAGGGACACCGGGGAGCTGTTTTTT. It encodes CAISGGGRDTGELFF. V usage is TRBV10-3 and J usage is TRBJ2-2, with TRBD2 matching over 9 bases. Trimming cost V 4 bases and J 3 bases; bases outside gene matches: 3. Germline V gene data show CDR1 as ENHRY and CDR2 as SYGVKD. The CDR3 extends over 15 amino acids.